The source of this T cell receptor beta chain is a study of CD8 T cells in Susac syndrome. It was with random hexamers that roughly 0.45 to 1 ug RNA was reverse transcribed. Amplification of the TCR beta CDR3 was carried out by immunoSEQ multiplex PCR, which spanned a total of 54 Vbeta and 13 Jbeta segments. TCRdb independently ran MiXCR on the immunoSEQ multiplex PCR reads; one entry per CDR3 protein. The data contain approximately 160,000 distinct CDR3 sequences, roughly 95% of them singletons. Sequencing targeted TCR beta in T cells from blood (CD8+ and CD4+). The controls were healthy donors who were matched for age and sex. The CDR3 is 16 residues long. From germline, CDR1 is LGHNA and CDR2 YNFKEQ. V dropped 0 bases and J dropped 6; count of bases not matched to a gene: 3.

The source material was CD4+ T cells from PBMCs. This TCR derives from a human donor in good health. The rearrangement joins TRBV4-2 to TRBJ2-1; 12 bases match TRBD2. CDR3 in amino acids: CASSQDLTSGGNEQFF. As DNA, the CDR3 is TGTGCCAGCAGCCAAGATTTGACTAGCGGGGGCAATGAGCAGTTCTTC.